This T cell receptor (beta chain) was obtained from a study of shared clonotypes between healthy human individuals. Study observations and caveats: Sharing across four donors was highest in naive CD4 (roughly 5%) and lowest in memory CD8 (about 0.4%).

The repertoire was sequenced with immunoSEQ multiplex PCR; TCRdb's copy has only in-frame clones and lacks some. The sample has about 2.4 million clones; 93% are singletons. This CDR3 comprises 13 residues. After removal of 4 bases from V and 2 bases from J, the junction contained 5 bases not matched to a gene. Germline V gene sequence: CDR1 SQVTM, CDR2 ANQGSEA. Remarks on this clone: As yet, its antigen is unknown.

The chain combines TRBV29-1 with TRBJ2-7; 7 nucleotides match TRBD2. Sample: naive CD4+ T cells from PBMCs. This sample's subset: CD45RA+ positively selected. The sequence derives from a man younger than 35 in good health. Some clones in this sample may be carry-over from other donors' samples. This CDR3 is CSVGSGRTYEQYF. The CDR3 DNA sequence: TGCAGCGTTGGTAGCGGGCGAACCTACGAGCAGTACTTC.